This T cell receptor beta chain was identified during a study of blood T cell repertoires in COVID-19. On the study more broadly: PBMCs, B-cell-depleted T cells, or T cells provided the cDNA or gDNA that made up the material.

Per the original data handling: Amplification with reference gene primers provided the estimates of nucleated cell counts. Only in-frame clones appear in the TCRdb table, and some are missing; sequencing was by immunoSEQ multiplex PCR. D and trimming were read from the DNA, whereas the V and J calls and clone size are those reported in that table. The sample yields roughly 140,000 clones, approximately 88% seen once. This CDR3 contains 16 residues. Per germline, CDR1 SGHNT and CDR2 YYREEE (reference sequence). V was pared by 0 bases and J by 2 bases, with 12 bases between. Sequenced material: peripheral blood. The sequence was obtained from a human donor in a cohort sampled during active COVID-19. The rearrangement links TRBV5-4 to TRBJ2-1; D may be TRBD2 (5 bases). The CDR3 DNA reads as TGTGCCAGCAGCTTGGCCACGGCGGGTACCTACAATGAGCAGTTCTTC. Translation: CASSLATAGTYNEQFF.